The T cell receptor (beta chain) described here comes from a study of cytomegalovirus exposure and HLA in healthy donors. Germline CDR1 reads SGHVS; CDR2 reads FQNEAQ. The CDR3 consists of 15 residues. Trimming pared 1 base from V and 1 base from J, leaving 10 bases between. It was with 60 Vbeta and 13 Jbeta primers that the PCR ran. Original processing notes: Later reanalysis found 75 million to 95 million unique TCR beta chains, around 10 million of them shared. TCRdb's copy holds only in-frame clones and misses some; the assay was immunoSEQ multiplex PCR. V and J calls and clone size are given by that table; D and trimming were obtained from the DNA. The sample carries around 100,000 clones, less than 80% recorded once. Whole-study findings and limits: A later analysis associated 15,000 to 20,000 TCR beta sequences with HLA alleles at a 0.05 false discovery rate. Sequencing probably produced one cluster of sequence variants that were highly shared. The authors later linked a missense DCLRE1C variant to TCR beta V- and J-gene trimming.

A word on this clone: The target antigen is unknown.

Sequenced input: PBMCs. The chain is built from TRBV7-8 and TRBJ1-2; no definite D call. The sequence derives from a woman aged 30 to 39 in good health and CMV-seronegative. This CDR3 is CASSLVGAGNYGYTF. The CDR3 nucleotides are TGTGCCAGCAGCTTAGTGGGAGCGGGTAACTATGGCTACACCTTC.